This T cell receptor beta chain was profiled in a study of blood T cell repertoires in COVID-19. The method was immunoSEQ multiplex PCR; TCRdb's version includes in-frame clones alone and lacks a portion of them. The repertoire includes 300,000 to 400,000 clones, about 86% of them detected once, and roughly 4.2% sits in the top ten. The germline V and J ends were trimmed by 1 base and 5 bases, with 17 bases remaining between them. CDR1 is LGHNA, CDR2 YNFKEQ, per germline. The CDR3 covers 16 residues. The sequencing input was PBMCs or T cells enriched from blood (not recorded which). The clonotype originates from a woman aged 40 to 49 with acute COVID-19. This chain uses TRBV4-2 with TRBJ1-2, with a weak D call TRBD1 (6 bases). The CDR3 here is CASSQAQGGVSYGYTF. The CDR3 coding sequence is TGTGCCAGCAGCCAAGCCCAAGGGGGTGTCAGTTATGGCTACACCTTC.